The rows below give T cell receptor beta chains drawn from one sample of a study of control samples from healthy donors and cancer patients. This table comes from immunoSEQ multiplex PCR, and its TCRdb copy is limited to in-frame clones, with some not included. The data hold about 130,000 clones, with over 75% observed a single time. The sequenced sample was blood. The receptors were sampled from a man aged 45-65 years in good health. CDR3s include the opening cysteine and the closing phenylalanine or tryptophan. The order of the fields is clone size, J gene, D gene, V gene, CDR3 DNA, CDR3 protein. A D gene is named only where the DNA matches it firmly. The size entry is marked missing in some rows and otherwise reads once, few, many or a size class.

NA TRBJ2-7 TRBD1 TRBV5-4 TGTGCCAGCAGCAGGACCGGGACAGGGGGGTACGAGCAGTACTTC CASSRTGTGGYEQYF
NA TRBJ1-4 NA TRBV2 TGTGCCAGCATTCCCGGGGCAGGGGAGGGAAAACTGTTTTTT CASIPGAGEGKLFF
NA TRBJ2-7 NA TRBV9 TGTGCCAGCAGCGTAGAAACAGGCGACGAGCAGTACTTC CASSVETGDEQYF
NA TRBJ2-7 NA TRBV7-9 TGTGCCAGCAGCTTATGGTCGGGCGGGGTCTCGTCCTACGAGCAGTACTTC CASSLWSGGVSSYEQYF
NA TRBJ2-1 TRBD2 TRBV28 TGTGCCAGCAGTTTGTTCGGGGGGGCTCTTGGGAATGAGCAGTTCTTC CASSLFGGALGNEQFF
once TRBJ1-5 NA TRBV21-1 TGTGCCAGCAGTGAACACTCGAATCAGCCCCAGCATTTT CASSEHSNQPQHF
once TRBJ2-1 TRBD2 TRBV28 TGTGCCAGCAGTTTGGTCAGCGGGGGCGTCTACAATGAGCAGTTCTTC CASSLVSGGVYNEQFF
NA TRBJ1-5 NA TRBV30 TGTGCCTGGAGCGGTCGCGGGGGGACACCCTATAGCAATCAGCCCCAGCATTTT CAWSGRGGTPYSNQPQHF
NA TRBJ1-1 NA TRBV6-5 TGTGCCAGCACCGGACAGTACCGAAACACTGAAGCTTTCTTT CASTGQYRNTEAFF
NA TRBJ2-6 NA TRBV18 TGTGCCAGCTCATCTCCAGGTGGGGCCAACGTCCTGACTTTC CASSSPGGANVLTF
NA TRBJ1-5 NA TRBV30 TGTGCCTGGAGTAGGACAGAGAATCAGCCCCAGCATTTT CAWSRTENQPQHF
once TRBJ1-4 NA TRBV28 TGTGCCAGCAGTCCTCGGGCAGACGGTGAAAAACTGTTTTTT CASSPRADGEKLFF
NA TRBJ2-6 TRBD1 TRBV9 TGTGCCAGCAGCGTTAAGGACAGGGGCAACGTCCTGACTTTC CASSVKDRGNVLTF
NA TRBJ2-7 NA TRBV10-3 TGTGCCAGCGCGGACATTACCTACGAGCAGTACTTC CASADITYEQYF
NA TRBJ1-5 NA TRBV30 TGTGCCTGGGGGGGCAAACGGGACAACAATCAGCCCCAGCATTTT CAWGGKRDNNQPQHF
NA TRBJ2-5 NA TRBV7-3 TGTGCCAGCAGCTCATCGCGGCTTGGGACCCAGTACTTC CASSSSRLGTQYF
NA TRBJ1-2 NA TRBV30 TGTGCCTCAACAATTAACTATGGCTACACCTTC CASTINYGYTF
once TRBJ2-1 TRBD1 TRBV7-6 TGTGCCAGCAGTTTTGACAGGGGTGGCTCCTACAATGAGCAGTTCTTC CASSFDRGGSYNEQFF
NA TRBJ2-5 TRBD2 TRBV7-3 TGTGCCAGCAGCTTCCAGGGAGGGAAACAAGAGACCCAGTACTTC CASSFQGGKQETQYF
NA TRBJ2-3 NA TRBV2 TGTGCCAGCAGTGAAGCACAGGGTTTACGAACAGATACGCAGTATTTT CASSEAQGLRTDTQYF
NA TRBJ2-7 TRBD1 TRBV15 TGTGCCACCAGCAGAGGGGGACAGGGAGGCGAGCAGTACTTC CATSRGGQGGEQYF
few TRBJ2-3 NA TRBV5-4 TGTGCCAGCAGCTTTGGTACAGATACGCAGTATTTT CASSFGTDTQYF
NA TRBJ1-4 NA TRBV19 TGTGCCAGTAGCAGATGGGGAGACAGCGATGAAAAACTGTTTTTT CASSRWGDSDEKLFF
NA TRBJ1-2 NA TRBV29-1 TGCAGCGTCCCCGGTTCATCCCAATGGGACTATGGCTACACCTTC CSVPGSSQWDYGYTF
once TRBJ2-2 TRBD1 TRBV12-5 TGTGCTAGTGGGCAAAGGACAGGTTCCACCGGGGAGCTGTTTTTT CASGQRTGSTGELFF
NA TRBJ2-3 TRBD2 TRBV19 TGTGCCAGTACCCCAGGGACTAGCGGGGGGGCGGGCACAGATACGCAGTATTTT CASTPGTSGGAGTDTQYF
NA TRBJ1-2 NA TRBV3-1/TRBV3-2 TGTGCCAGCAGCCCGAGGGCTCGTAACTATGGCTACACCTTC CASSPRARNYGYTF
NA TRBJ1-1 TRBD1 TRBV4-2 TGTGCCAGCAGCCAAGATCTAAGGGGACAGGGGGATCGTACTGAAGCTTTCTTT CASSQDLRGQGDRTEAFF
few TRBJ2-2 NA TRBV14 TGTGCCAGCAGCCAAGGATTCCCCCGTCGGCACGGAGAAGGGGAGCTGTTTTTT CASSQGFPRRHGEGELFF
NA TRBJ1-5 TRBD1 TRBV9 TGTGCCAGCAGCGTAGAGGGGGACAGCTATCAGCCCCAGCATTTT CASSVEGDSYQPQHF
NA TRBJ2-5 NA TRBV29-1 TGCAGCGTTGAGGCAGAGTACCAAGAGACCCAGTACTTC CSVEAEYQETQYF
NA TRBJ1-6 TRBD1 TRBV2 TGTGCCAGCAGTTTAACGGGACAGTCCTATAATTCACCCCTCCACTTT CASSLTGQSYNSPLHF
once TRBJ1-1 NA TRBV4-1 TGCGCCAGCAGCCAAGTAGGGGGGGTCACTGAAGCTTTCTTT CASSQVGGVTEAFF
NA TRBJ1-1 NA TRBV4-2 TGTGCCAGCAGCCAGGAACCAGTCATGAACACTGAAGCTTTCTTT CASSQEPVMNTEAFF
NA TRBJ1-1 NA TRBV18 TGTGCCAGCTCACCGTATGGGAACACTGAAGCTTTCTTT CASSPYGNTEAFF
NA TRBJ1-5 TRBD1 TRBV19 TGTGCCAGTAGTACCACAGGGGATCAGCCCCAGCATTTT CASSTTGDQPQHF
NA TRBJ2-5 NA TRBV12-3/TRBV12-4 TGTGCCAGCAGTTTTGCTAGCCGTGGGACCCAGTACTTC CASSFASRGTQYF
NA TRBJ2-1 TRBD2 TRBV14 TGTGCCAGCAGCACACCTAGCGGGGGGGCGAGAGAGCAGTTCTTC CASSTPSGGAREQFF
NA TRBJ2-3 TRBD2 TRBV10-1 TGCGCCAGCAGTGACCAGCGGGGGGCTAGTTCGACGCAGTATTTT CASSDQRGASSTQYF
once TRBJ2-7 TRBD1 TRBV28 TGTGCCAGCAGTAAGACAGGGGGACTCTCCTACGAGCAGTACTTC CASSKTGGLSYEQYF
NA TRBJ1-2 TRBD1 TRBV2 TGTGCCAGTGAATCTTCCGGGACAGGCTATGGCTACACCTTC CASESSGTGYGYTF
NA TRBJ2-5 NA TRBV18 TGTGCCAGCTCACGGCAGGCGAAGGAGACCCAGTACTTC CASSRQAKETQYF